Listed below are T cell receptor beta chains from one sample, sequenced in a study of shared clonotypes between healthy human individuals. Data came from immunoSEQ multiplex PCR; TCRdb stores just in-frame clones and leaves some out. The table lists 560,000 or so clones, approximately 96% of them singletons, with about 0.12% in the top ten. Sequenced: naive CD8+ T cells sorted from blood. These receptors all stem from a woman in her 30s in good health. Each CDR3 is given with its conserved first and last residue. The D gene is left open where the match is weak. Expanded clones get a size class; other rows say once, few or many, or leave the size out.

size: NA; J: TRBJ2-7; V: TRBV5-8; D: TRBD1; CDR3: CASPGQGSYEQYF; DNA: TGTGCCAGTCCGGGACAGGGAAGCTACGAGCAGTACTTC
size: NA; J: TRBJ1-1; V: TRBV28; D: NA; CDR3: CASNNESPKGAFF; DNA: TGTGCCAGCAACAATGAAAGTCCGAAGGGGGCTTTCTTT
size: NA; J: TRBJ2-7; V: TRBV6-6; D: NA; CDR3: CASSYSGNNEQYF; DNA: TGTGCCAGCAGTTATTCGGGGAACAACGAGCAGTACTTC
size: NA; J: TRBJ2-7; V: TRBV28; D: NA; CDR3: CASRLPTRTGRYEQYF; DNA: TGTGCCAGCAGGCTACCCACTCGAACAGGGAGGTACGAGCAGTACTTC
size: NA; J: TRBJ2-7; V: TRBV13; D: TRBD2; CDR3: CASSEGLAVIYEQYF; DNA: TGTGCCAGCAGCGAGGGACTAGCGGTTATCTACGAGCAGTACTTC
size: NA; J: TRBJ2-7; V: TRBV5-5; D: NA; CDR3: CASSPSRPGSPLEQYF; DNA: TGTGCCAGCAGCCCCAGTCGGCCTGGCTCCCCCCTCGAGCAGTACTTC
size: NA; J: TRBJ2-4; V: TRBV6-5; D: NA; CDR3: CASSYGRGIAKNIQYF; DNA: TGTGCCAGCAGTTACGGACGGGGAATAGCCAAAAACATTCAGTACTTC
size: NA; J: TRBJ1-2; V: TRBV15; D: NA; CDR3: CATSRGVGAYGYTF; DNA: TGTGCCACCAGCAGAGGGGTTGGGGCCTATGGCTACACCTTC
size: once; J: TRBJ1-2; V: TRBV15; D: NA; CDR3: CATSRDRERPHGYTF; DNA: TGTGCCACCAGCAGAGATCGAGAGCGGCCCCATGGCTACACCTTC
size: NA; J: TRBJ1-4; V: TRBV28; D: NA; CDR3: CASTITEQGFEKLFF; DNA: TGTGCCAGCACCATAACGGAGCAGGGATTTGAAAAACTGTTTTTT
size: NA; J: TRBJ1-5; V: TRBV10-2; D: TRBD1; CDR3: CASTSDRGEQPQHF; DNA: TGCGCCAGCACCTCGGACAGGGGAGAACAGCCCCAGCATTTT